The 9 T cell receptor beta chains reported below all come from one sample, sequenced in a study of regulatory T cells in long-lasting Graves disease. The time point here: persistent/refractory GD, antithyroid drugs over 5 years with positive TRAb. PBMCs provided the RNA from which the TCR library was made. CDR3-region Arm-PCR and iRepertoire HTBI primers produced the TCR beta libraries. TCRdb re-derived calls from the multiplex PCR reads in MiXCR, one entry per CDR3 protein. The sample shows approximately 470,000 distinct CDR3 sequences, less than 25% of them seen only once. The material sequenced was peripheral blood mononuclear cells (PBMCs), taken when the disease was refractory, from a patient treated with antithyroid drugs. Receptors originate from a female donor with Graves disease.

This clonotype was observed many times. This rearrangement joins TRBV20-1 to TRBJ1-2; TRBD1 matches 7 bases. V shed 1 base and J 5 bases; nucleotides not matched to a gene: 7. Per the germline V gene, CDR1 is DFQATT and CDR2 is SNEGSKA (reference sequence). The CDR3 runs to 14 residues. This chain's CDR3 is CSARAPDRVYGYTF. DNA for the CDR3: TGCAGTGCTAGAGCCCCCGACAGGGTTTATGGCTACACCTTC.

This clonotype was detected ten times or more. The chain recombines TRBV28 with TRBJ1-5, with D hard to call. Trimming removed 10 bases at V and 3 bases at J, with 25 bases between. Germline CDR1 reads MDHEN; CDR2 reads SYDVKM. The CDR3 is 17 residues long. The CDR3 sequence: CATGGIDRAENNQPQHF. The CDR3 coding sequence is TGTGCCACCGGTGGAATAGATAGGGCTGAGAACAATCAGCCCCAGCATTTT. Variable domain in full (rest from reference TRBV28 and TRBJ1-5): DVKVTQSSRYLVKRTGEKVFLECVQDMDHENMFWYRQDPGLGLRLIYFSYDVKMKEKGDIPEGYSVSREKKERFSLILESASTNQTSMYLCATGGIDRAENNQPQHFGDGTRLSIL.

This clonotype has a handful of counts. The CDR3 DNA follows: TGCAGTGCTAGAGAGAGAGGGAGAACCGGGGCCAACGTCCTGACTTTC. This translates into CSARERGRTGANVLTF. V is TRBV20-1 and J is TRBJ2-6, with TRBD2 as a possible D gene (5 bases). There are 16 residues in the CDR3. Trimming cost V 0 bases and J 4 bases, with 13 bases left between them. Germline V gives CDR1 DFQATT, CDR2 SNEGSKA (reference sequence).

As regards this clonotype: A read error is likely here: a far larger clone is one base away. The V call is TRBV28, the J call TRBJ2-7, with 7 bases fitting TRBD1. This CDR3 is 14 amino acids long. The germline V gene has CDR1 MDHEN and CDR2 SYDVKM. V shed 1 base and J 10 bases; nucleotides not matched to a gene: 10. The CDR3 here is CASSLFDRDEAQYF. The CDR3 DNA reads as TGTGCCAGCAGTTTATTTGACAGGGATGAGGCCCAGTACTTC.

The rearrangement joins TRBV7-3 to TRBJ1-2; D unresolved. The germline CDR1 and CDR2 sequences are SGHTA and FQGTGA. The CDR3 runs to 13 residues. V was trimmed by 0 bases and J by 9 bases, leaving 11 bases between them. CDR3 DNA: TGTGCCAGCAGCTTAACGGTTGGGGAAAGCTACACCTTC. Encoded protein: CASSLTVGESYTF.

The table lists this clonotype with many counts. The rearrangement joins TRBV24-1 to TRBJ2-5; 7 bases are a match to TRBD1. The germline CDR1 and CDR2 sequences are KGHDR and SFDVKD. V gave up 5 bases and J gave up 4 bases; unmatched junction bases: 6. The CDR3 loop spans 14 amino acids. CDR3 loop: CATSADDRAETQYF. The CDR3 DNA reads TGTGCCACCAGTGCCGATGACAGGGCAGAGACCCAGTACTTC.

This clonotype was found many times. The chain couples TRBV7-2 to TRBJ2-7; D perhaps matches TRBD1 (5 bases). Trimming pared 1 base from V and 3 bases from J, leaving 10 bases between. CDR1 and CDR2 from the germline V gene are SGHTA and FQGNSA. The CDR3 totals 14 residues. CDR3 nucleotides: TGTGCCAGCAGCTTAGGGGGCGTTTTCTACGAGCAGTACTTC. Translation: CASSLGGVFYEQYF.

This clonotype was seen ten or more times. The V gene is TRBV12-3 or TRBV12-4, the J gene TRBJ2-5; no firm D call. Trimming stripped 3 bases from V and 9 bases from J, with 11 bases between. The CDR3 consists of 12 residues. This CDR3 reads CASSFFAGAQYF. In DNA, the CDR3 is TGTGCCAGCAGTTTCTTTGCTGGGGCCCAGTACTTC.

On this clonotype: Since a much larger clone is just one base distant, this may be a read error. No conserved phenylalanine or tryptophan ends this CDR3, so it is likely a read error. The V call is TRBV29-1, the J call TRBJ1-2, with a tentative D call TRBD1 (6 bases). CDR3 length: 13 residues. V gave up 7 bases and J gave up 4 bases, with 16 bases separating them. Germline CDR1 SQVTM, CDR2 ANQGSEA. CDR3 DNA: TGCAGCGCGAGCCGGGGGGCTGGCTATGGCTACACCCTC. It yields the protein CSASRGAGYGYTL.